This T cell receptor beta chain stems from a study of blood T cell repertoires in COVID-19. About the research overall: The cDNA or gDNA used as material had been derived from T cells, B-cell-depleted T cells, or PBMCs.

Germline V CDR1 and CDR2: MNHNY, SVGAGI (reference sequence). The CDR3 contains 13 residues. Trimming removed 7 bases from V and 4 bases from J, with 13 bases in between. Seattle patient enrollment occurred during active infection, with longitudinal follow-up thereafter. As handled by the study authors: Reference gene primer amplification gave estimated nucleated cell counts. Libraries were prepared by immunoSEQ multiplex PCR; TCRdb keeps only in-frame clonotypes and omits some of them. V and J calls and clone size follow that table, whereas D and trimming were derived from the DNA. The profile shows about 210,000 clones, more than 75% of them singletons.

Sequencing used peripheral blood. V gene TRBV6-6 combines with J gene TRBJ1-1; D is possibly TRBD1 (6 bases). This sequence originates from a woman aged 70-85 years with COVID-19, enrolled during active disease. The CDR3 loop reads CASKDREVTEAFF. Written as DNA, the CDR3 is TGTGCCAGCAAGGACAGAGAGGTCACTGAAGCTTTCTTT.